This T cell receptor (beta chain) was captured in a study of blood T cell repertoires in COVID-19. Turning to the study itself: T cells, B-cell-depleted T cells, or PBMCs supplied cDNA or gDNA.

There are 17 residues in the CDR3. Trimming cost V 1 base and J 4 bases; bases outside gene matches: 9. Germline assignment: CDR1 MNHNS and CDR2 SASEGT. How the authors handled the data: Estimation of nucleated cell counts was performed using reference gene primer amplification. The method was immunoSEQ multiplex PCR; TCRdb's version includes in-frame clones alone and lacks a portion of them. V, J and clone size are those of that table, while D and trimming were read from the DNA. Of under 9,500 clones in the sample, about 91% are singletons; the top ten hold around 4.2%. The chain couples TRBV6-1 to TRBJ1-5, with 8 bases fitting TRBD1. The receptor comes from a woman between 50 and 59 years old with active COVID-19. Sequencing used peripheral blood. The CDR3 nucleotides are TGTGCCAGCAGTGAAGAAGCAGGGGGCGCAGGTAATCAGCCCCAGCATTTT. Protein sequence: CASSEEAGGAGNQPQHF.